The 12 T cell receptor beta chains below come from one sample, sequenced in a study of blood T cell repertoires in COVID-19. Measured with immunoSEQ multiplex PCR; TCRdb has only the in-frame clones, and not every one. The table lists some 95,000 clones, roughly 72% of them singletons. Sequenced input: peripheral blood. The receptors shown here come from a man aged 70 or older with acute or convalescent COVID-19.

The J gene is TRBJ2-1, the V gene TRBV5-1; 7 nucleotides line up with TRBD1. V gave up 4 bases and J gave up 8 bases; unmatched junction bases: 9. CDR1 and CDR2 (germline): SGHRS, YFSETQ. The CDR3 has 14 amino acids. CDR3: CASSPDRDLHEQFF. As DNA, the CDR3 is TGCGCCAGCAGCCCAGACAGGGACCTGCATGAGCAGTTCTTC.

The V call is TRBV19, the J call TRBJ2-7, with D unclear. Germline V lookup: CDR1 LNHDA, CDR2 SQIVND (reference sequence). With 4 bases removed from V and 0 bases from J, the gap between germline ends came to 7 bases. This CDR3 is 13 amino acids long. The CDR3 region is CASSTELSYEQYF. The CDR3 nucleotides are TGTGCCAGTAGTACGGAGCTCTCCTACGAGCAGTACTTC. Looking up the rest from reference TRBV19 and TRBJ2-7 gives the full variable domain: DGGITQSPKYLFRKEGQNVTLSCEQNLNHDAMYWYRQDPGQGLRLIYYSQIVNDFQKGDIAEGYSVSREKKESFPLTVTSAQKNPTAFYLCASSTELSYEQYFGPGTRLTVT.

There are a few counts of this clone. The gene calls are TRBV2 and TRBJ2-2, with D possibly TRBD2 on 6 matching bases. CDR3 size: 15 residues. Trimming stripped 8 bases from V and 1 base from J, with 14 bases between. Germline V gene data show CDR1 as SNHLY and CDR2 as FYNNEI. The CDR3 DNA reads as TGTGCCAGCTGCGGGGTTAGTCGGAACACCGGGGAGCTGTTTTTT. It specifies CASCGVSRNTGELFF.

The genes are TRBV5-1 and TRBJ2-1; D possibly corresponds to TRBD1 (6 bases). Trimming stripped 9 bases from V and 8 bases from J, with 21 bases between. The CDR3 runs 14 residues. The germline CDR1 and CDR2 sequences are SGHRS and YFSETQ. The CDR3 loop is CATRTNGQFDEQFF. The CDR3, as DNA: TGCGCCACCAGAACTAACGGACAGTTCGATGAGCAGTTCTTC. The full variable domain, with the rest looked up from reference TRBV5-1 and TRBJ2-1, is KAGVTQTPRYLIKTRGQQVTLSCSPISGHRSVSWYQQTPGQGLQFLFEYFSETQRNKGNFPGRFSGRQFSNSRSEMNVSTLELGDSALYLCATRTNGQFDEQFFGPGTRLTVL.

Only one count was recorded for this clone. This rearrangement joins TRBV7-2 to TRBJ2-5; unclear D gene. Trimming shortened V by 8 bases and J by 0 bases, and 10 bases separated the two germline ends. The CDR3 has 13 residues. Germline values: CDR1 SGHTA, CDR2 FQGNSA. The CDR3 DNA sequence: TGTGCCAGCCCCCCCCCGTACCAAGAGACCCAGTACTTC. This sequence encodes CASPPPYQETQYF. Full variable domain (rest looked up from reference TRBV7-2 and TRBJ2-5): GAGVSQSPSNKVTEKGKDVELRCDPISGHTALYWYRQSLGQGLEFLIYFQGNSAPDKSGLPSDRFSAERTGGSVSTLTIQRTQQEDSAVYLCASPPPYQETQYFGPGTRLLVL.

The chain employs TRBV24-1 and TRBJ1-2; D ambiguous. CDR1 is KGHDR and CDR2 is SFDVKD in the germline V gene. Trimming left V 5 bases short and J 3 bases short, with 6 bases between. The CDR3 consists of 12 residues. DNA of the CDR3: TGTGCCACCAGTGCAAATGACTATGGCTACACCTTC. It encodes CATSANDYGYTF.

This clone has more than one count but fewer than ten. The rearrangement uses TRBV5-6 and TRBJ1-5, with 9 bases identical to TRBD1. The J segment lost 7 bases and the V segment lost 0 bases, leaving 5 bases of the junction unmatched. The length of the CDR3 is 15 residues. From germline, CDR1 is SGHDT and CDR2 YYEEEE. The CDR3 DNA is TGTGCCAGCAGCTTGGGACAGGGGGTTAGCCAGCCCCAGCATTTT. This sequence encodes CASSLGQGVSQPQHF.

The J gene is TRBJ2-3, the V gene TRBV24-1; 7 nucleotides align to TRBD2. Germline loops: CDR1 KGHDR, CDR2 SFDVKD. The CDR3 is 13 residues long. V dropped 3 bases and J dropped 4; count of bases not matched to a gene: 0. CDR3 nucleotides: TGTGCCACCAGTGATACTAGCGCAGATACGCAGTATTTT. Residues: CATSDTSADTQYF.

The V call is TRBV5-1, the J call TRBJ1-1; D is unclear. With 5 bases removed from V and 0 bases from J, the gap between germline ends came to 8 bases. The germline gives CDR1 SGHRS, CDR2 YFSETQ. The CDR3 contains 13 residues. CDR3 sequence: CASREFMNTEAFF. Written as DNA, the CDR3 is TGCGCCAGCAGGGAGTTCATGAACACTGAAGCTTTCTTT.

This chain connects TRBV11-2 to TRBJ1-4; maybe TRBD1 (6 bases). The CDR3 contains 15 residues. V was clipped by 5 bases and J by 4 bases, with 14 bases between them. Germline assignment: CDR1 SGHAT and CDR2 FQNNGV. The CDR3 here is CASSRGQTYNEKLFF. In DNA form, the CDR3 reads TGTGCCAGCAGCCGCGGACAGACCTATAATGAAAAACTGTTTTTT.

J is TRBJ2-1 and V is TRBV7-3, with a weak D call TRBD1 (6 bases). Trimming shortened V by 6 bases and J by 4 bases, and 16 bases separated the two germline ends. Germline CDR1 reads SGHTA; CDR2 reads FQGTGA. There are 15 residues in the CDR3. In DNA, the CDR3 is TGTGCCAGCAGTGTAACGGGGACACATTACAATGAGCAGTTCTTC. Protein sequence: CASSVTGTHYNEQFF. Using reference TRBV7-3 and TRBJ2-1 for the parts outside the CDR3, the full variable domain is GAGVSQTPSNKVTEKGKYVELRCDPISGHTALYWYRQSLGQGPEFLIYFQGTGAADDSGLPNDRFFAVRPEGSVSTLKIQRTERGDSAVYLCASSVTGTHYNEQFFGPGTRLTVL.

The chain is built from TRBV21-1 and TRBJ1-3; whether TRBD1, the table's D call, matches the DNA was not checked. TRBV21-1 is marked as a pseudogene. This CDR3 comprises 19 residues. The DNA of the CDR3 is TGTGCCAGCAGCAAGGTTGGTGGCGCAGGTTCTCCCTCTGGAAACACCATATATTTT. Translated: CASSKVGGAGSPSGNTIYF.